Included here is one T cell receptor beta chain sequence, with context. What it binds is not known. The data are from a study of T cell responses to AZD1222 COVID-19 vaccine. General observations from the study: Spike was spanned by vaccine-associated CD4 TCRs, which were dominant at 160-218 and 743-854.

The CDR3 consists of 15 residues. Trimming left V 1 base short and J 2 bases short, with 9 bases between. Germline-derived CDR1 and CDR2 are SGHTA and FQGNSA. Pooled in the analysis were second doses at about 4 or about 12 weeks. Profiled with immunoSEQ multiplex PCR; TCRdb holds only in-frame clones, not every one. The repertoire holds approximately 89,000 clones, about 82% seen once, with 5.6% in the top ten. The chain couples TRBV7-2 to TRBJ2-1, with D hard to call. The clonotype comes from an adult who received the AZD1222 COVID-19 vaccine. The specimen comprised peripheral blood, sampled 28 days after the second AZD1222 dose. The CDR3 sequence is CASSLVDPPYNEQFF. In nucleotides, the CDR3 is TGTGCCAGCAGCTTAGTGGACCCCCCCTACAATGAGCAGTTCTTC.